This T cell receptor beta chain derives from a study of metastatic and nonmetastatic thyroid tumors. Across the whole study: The comparison covered peripheral blood and tumor or nodule tissue in malignant and benign thyroid patients.

No patient received treatment before thyroid surgery. Findings and limits, study-wide: The study reportedly found significantly higher TCR beta diversity in malignant thyroid tumors than benign nodules, in blood and tumor.

Germline loops: CDR1 DFQATT, CDR2 SNEGSKA (reference sequence). V was cut by 3 bases and J by 0 bases, with 6 bases left in between. The CDR3 has 14 residues. Per the study methods: A papillary thyroid cancer distant-metastasis classifier was built from CDR3 differences across clinicopathological groups. TCRdb called clones again from the PCR reads with MiXCR. TCRdb's processing, not the study's, gives the V and J calls here. Of roughly 15,000 clones in the sample, 20% to 25% were seen once. In regard to this clone: Its antigen is unknown.

Sequencing used adjacent normal tissue. The receptor was isolated from a female donor with papillary thyroid cancer or a benign thyroid nodule (not recorded which). Some clones in this sample may be carry-over from other donors' samples. J is TRBJ2-6 and V is TRBV20-1; D uncertain. This chain's CDR3 is CSASADSGANVLTF. CDR3 nucleotide sequence: TGCAGTGCTAGCGCGGACTCTGGGGCCAACGTCCTGACTTTC.